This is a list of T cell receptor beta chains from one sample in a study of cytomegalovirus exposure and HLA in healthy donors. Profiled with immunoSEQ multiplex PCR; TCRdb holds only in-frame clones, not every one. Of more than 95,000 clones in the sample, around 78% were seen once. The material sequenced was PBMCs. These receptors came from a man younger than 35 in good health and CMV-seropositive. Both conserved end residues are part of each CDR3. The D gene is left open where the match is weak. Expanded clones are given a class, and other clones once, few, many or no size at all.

CDR3: CASSVRSSQETQYF
DNA: TGTGCCAGCAGCGTACGGTCCTCGCAAGAGACCCAGTACTTC
V: TRBV7-6
J: TRBJ2-5
size: .
D: .

CDR3: CASTDSGNTIYF
DNA: TGTGCCAGTACAGATTCTGGAAACACCATATATTTT
V: TRBV19
J: TRBJ1-3
size: .
D: .

CDR3: CASSLDRLNEKLFF
DNA: TGCGCCAGCAGCTTGGACAGGTTAAATGAAAAACTGTTTTTT
V: TRBV5-1
J: TRBJ1-4
size: .
D: .

CDR3: CASSSQGGTYYGYTF
DNA: TGTGCCAGCAGTTCACAGGGAGGGACGTACTATGGCTACACCTTC
V: TRBV6-5
J: TRBJ1-2
size: .
D: .

CDR3: CASTHRQGPEAFF
DNA: TGTGCCAGCACCCATCGACAGGGGCCTGAAGCTTTCTTT
V: TRBV6-6
J: TRBJ1-1
size: .
D: TRBD1

CDR3: CASSPGGGYGYTF
DNA: TGTGCCAGCAGTCCAGGGGGCGGGTATGGCTACACCTTC
V: TRBV6-1
J: TRBJ1-2
size: few
D: TRBD1

CDR3: CASSIRDRSLGDGYTF
DNA: TGTGCCAGTAGTATACGTGATCGAAGCCTCGGGGATGGCTACACCTTC
V: TRBV19
J: TRBJ1-2
size: .
D: .

CDR3: CASTRDSRNTIYF
DNA: TGTGCCAGTACCCGGGACAGCAGAAACACCATATATTTT
V: TRBV19
J: TRBJ1-3
size: .
D: TRBD1

CDR3: CASSPRSSGRNEQFF
DNA: TGTGCCAGCAGCCCCAGGAGCAGCGGGAGGAATGAGCAGTTCTTC
V: TRBV6-1
J: TRBJ2-1
size: few
D: TRBD2

CDR3: CASSPQSPQGAVTEAFF
DNA: TGTGCCAGCAGCCCCCAAAGTCCCCAGGGGGCTGTCACTGAAGCTTTCTTT
V: TRBV7-9
J: TRBJ1-1
size: .
D: TRBD1

CDR3: CASSLFLYGQETQYF
DNA: TGTGCCAGCAGCTTGTTTCTCTACGGTCAAGAGACCCAGTACTTC
V: TRBV5-6
J: TRBJ2-5
size: .
D: .

CDR3: CASSMYLWRSGDTEAFF
DNA: TGTGCCAGTAGTATGTATCTTTGGCGGTCGGGGGACACTGAAGCTTTCTTT
V: TRBV19
J: TRBJ1-1
size: .
D: .

CDR3: CASSEGQGARGYTF
DNA: TGTGCCAGCAGCGAGGGACAGGGGGCGCGGGGCTACACCTTC
V: TRBV5-6
J: TRBJ1-2
size: .
D: TRBD1

CDR3: CASSYIPGGPPPGELFF
DNA: TGTGCCAGCAGCTACATCCCGGGAGGCCCTCCACCCGGGGAGCTGTTTTTT
V: TRBV7-6
J: TRBJ2-2
size: .
D: TRBD2

CDR3: CASSAAGNIQYF
DNA: TGCGCCAGCAGTGCTGCAGGGAACATTCAGTACTTC
V: TRBV10-1
J: TRBJ2-4
size: .
D: .

CDR3: CSVEDRDSYEQYF
DNA: TGCAGCGTTGAAGATCGGGACAGCTACGAGCAGTACTTC
V: TRBV29-1
J: TRBJ2-7
size: .
D: TRBD1

CDR3: CASGQVVYEQYF
DNA: TGTGCCAGTGGACAGGTGGTCTACGAGCAGTACTTC
V: TRBV27
J: TRBJ2-7
size: .
D: TRBD1

CDR3: CASSQVTGVSGYTF
DNA: TGCGCCAGCAGCCAAGTGACAGGAGTTAGTGGCTACACCTTC
V: TRBV4-1
J: TRBJ1-2
size: once
D: .

CDR3: CASSEARRNTEAFF
DNA: TGTGCCAGCAGTGAAGCGAGAAGGAACACTGAAGCTTTCTTT
V: TRBV6-1
J: TRBJ1-1
size: few
D: .

CDR3: CASSDGGIEGYTF
DNA: TGTGCCAGCAGTGATGGAGGGATTGAGGGCTACACCTTC
V: TRBV25-1
J: TRBJ1-2
size: .
D: .

CDR3: CASSQSRPQTERAGNTIYF
DNA: TGCGCCAGCAGTCAATCGAGGCCTCAGACAGAACGGGCTGGAAACACCATATATTTT
V: TRBV23-1
J: TRBJ1-3
size: .
D: .

CDR3: CASSSPGTAGTF
DNA: TGTGCCAGCAGCTCCCCCGGGACTGCGGGTACCTTC
V: TRBV6-5
J: TRBJ1-2
size: .
D: .

CDR3: CASSPGTGQETQYF
DNA: TGTGCCAGCTCGCCGGGGACAGGACAAGAGACCCAGTACTTC
V: TRBV18
J: TRBJ2-5
size: .
D: TRBD1

CDR3: CATSGEKDRPNEKLFF
DNA: TGTGCCACCAGCGGAGAGAAGGACAGGCCTAATGAAAAACTGTTTTTT
V: TRBV15
J: TRBJ1-4
size: .
D: TRBD1